The present T cell receptor beta chain was sequenced within a study of T cell responses to AZD1222 COVID-19 vaccine. Trimming removed 5 bases from V and 5 bases from J, with 10 bases in between. The germline V gene has CDR1 SGHRS and CDR2 YFSETQ. This CDR3 is 13 amino acids long. Assay: immunoSEQ multiplex PCR; the TCRdb copy retains only in-frame clones and omits some. Of 90,000 to 100,000 clones in the sample, 85% to 90% were seen once. In regard to this clone: Its antigen remains unidentified.

Study observations and caveats: The span of vaccine-associated CD4 TCRs extended across spike, with dominance at 160-218 and 743-854.

The gene calls are TRBV5-1 and TRBJ2-2; the D gene is possibly TRBD2 (7 bases). The sequence derives from an adult in good health. Sequencing used peripheral blood, obtained on day 0 of AZD1222 vaccination. The CDR3 spells CASRQGGTGELFF. The CDR3 DNA is TGCGCCAGCAGACAGGGAGGGACCGGGGAGCTGTTTTTT.